A single sample is the source of the 5 T cell receptor beta chains below, sequenced in a study of OX40 agonist ivuxolimab in advanced cancers. Sequenced by immunoSEQ multiplex PCR; TCRdb stores in-frame clones only, minus some. The repertoire holds some 83,000 clones, with just over 85% as singletons. Material: CD4+ or CD8+ T cells sorted from blood, obtained in a trial of the OX40 agonist ivuxolimab. These receptors all stem from an adult with an advanced solid tumor such as melanoma, head and neck, liver or kidney cancer.

The CDR3 reads CASSPGGGYTF. The CDR3 nucleotides read TGTGCCAGTAGTCCCGGGGGGGGCTACACCTTC. V and J are TRBV19 and TRBJ1-2; D perhaps matches TRBD1 (5 bases). V lost 5 bases to trimming and J lost 8 bases, with 9 bases between them. Germline CDR1 reads LNHDA; CDR2 reads SQIVND (reference sequence). The CDR3 is 11 residues long.

This chain's CDR3 is CASSLFLATNEKLFF. In DNA, the CDR3 is TGTGCCAGCAGTTTATTTTTAGCAACTAATGAAAAACTGTTTTTT. V is TRBV27 and J is TRBJ1-4; no clear D gene. CDR1 is MNHEY and CDR2 is SMNVEV in the germline V gene (reference sequence). CDR3 length equals 15 residues. Deletions cut 1 base from V and 0 bases from J, with 6 bases between. Based on the CDR3 plus reference TRBV27 and TRBJ1-4, the full variable domain is EAQVTQNPRYLITVTGKKLTVTCSQNMNHEYMSWYRQDPGLGLRQIYYSMNVEVTDKGDVPEGYKVSRKEKRNFPLILESPSPNQTSLYFCASSLFLATNEKLFFGSGTQLSVL.

This chain uses TRBV9 with TRBJ1-1, with a possible D match to TRBD1 (6 bases). The CDR3 length is 13 residues. Trimming left V 0 bases short and J 7 bases short, with 10 bases between. The germline gives CDR1 SGDLS, CDR2 YYNGEE. Here the CDR3 reads CASSVEKDSEAFF. The DNA for the CDR3 is TGTGCCAGCAGCGTAGAAAAGGACAGTGAAGCTTTCTTT. The variable domain in full, completed from reference TRBV9 and TRBJ1-1, reads DSGVTQTPKHLITATGQRVTLRCSPRSGDLSVYWYQQSLDQGLQFLIQYYNGEERAKGNILERFSAQQFPDLHSELNLSSLELGDSALYFCASSVEKDSEAFFGQGTRLTVV.

The chain has TRBV11-3 and TRBJ1-1, with 11 bases matching TRBD1. The germline V gene has CDR1 SGHNT and CDR2 YENEEA. V was clipped by 5 bases and J by 5 bases; unmatched bases: 10. The CDR3 totals 16 residues. The CDR3 region is CASSLRTGGYGTEAFF. As DNA, the CDR3 is TGTGCCAGCAGCCTAAGGACAGGGGGCTACGGAACTGAAGCTTTCTTT.

The chain couples TRBV29-1 to TRBJ1-1, with 9 bases identical to TRBD1. V was clipped by 7 bases and J by 3 bases; unmatched bases: 9. The CDR3 is made up of 14 amino acids. The germline CDR1 and CDR2 sequences are SQVTM and ANQGSEA. The CDR3 region has the DNA TGCAGCGCGGAAGGGGACAGGGATCACACTGAAGCTTTCTTT. Protein sequence: CSAEGDRDHTEAFF.